Only a few counts were recorded for the clone carrying this T cell receptor (beta chain). The sample is drawn from a study of T-cell reconstitution after alpha-beta-depleted transplantation in children. Deletions cut 6 bases from V and 4 bases from J, with 12 bases between. CDR3 size: 13 residues. TCRbeta library preparation incorporated unique molecular identifiers. TCRdb itself ran the PCR reads through MiXCR, one entry per CDR3 protein. This table holds 540,000 or so distinct CDR3 sequences, under 30% found once. This specimen consisted of PBMCs, mostly from graft donor cells, obtained 360 days after TCRalphabeta/CD19-depleted stem cell transplant. This TCR came from a boy in the first two years of life who had a stem cell transplant for acute myeloid leukemia, so the T cells may come from the graft donor. The chain joins TRBV12-3 or TRBV12-4 to TRBJ2-5; TRBD2 might be the D (7 bases). This chain's CDR3 is CASRPRGPETQYF. The CDR3 DNA reads TGTGCCAGCAGGCCGCGGGGGCCAGAGACCCAGTACTTC.